Listed below are T cell receptor beta chains from one sample, sequenced in a study of PD-1 blockade in classical Hodgkin lymphoma. Generated by immunoSEQ multiplex PCR, the TCRdb table keeps only in-frame clones and is missing some. This table has about 5,000 clones, around 87% appearing once. The sequencing input was CD8+ T cells from blood. The receptor source for this set is a human donor with classical Hodgkin lymphoma. CDR3s include the opening cysteine and the closing phenylalanine or tryptophan. The order of the fields is J gene, D gene, V gene, CDR3 length, clone size, CDR3 DNA, CDR3 protein. The D gene is left open where the match is weak. Clone size is shown for a subset of rows, as once, few, many or a class of expanded clone.

J: TRBJ2-7; D: .; V: TRBV6-1; length: 14; size: .; DNA: TGTGCCAGCAGTGAAGGTATCAGCACCTACGAGCAGTACTTC; CDR3: CASSEGISTYEQYF
J: TRBJ2-7; D: .; V: TRBV5-6; length: 13; size: once; DNA: TGTGCCAGCAGCCCGCCGGGGCGCTACGAGCAGTACTTC; CDR3: CASSPPGRYEQYF
J: TRBJ2-1; D: .; V: TRBV11-2; length: 15; size: .; DNA: TGTGCCAGCAGCTTTACCGCAGACCAGTACAATGAGCAGTTCTTC; CDR3: CASSFTADQYNEQFF
J: TRBJ2-4; D: .; V: TRBV6-5; length: 14; size: .; DNA: TGTGCCAGCAGTTACGCGGGACCCCCGAACATTCAGTACTTC; CDR3: CASSYAGPPNIQYF
J: TRBJ2-3; D: .; V: TRBV6-6; length: 15; size: .; DNA: TGTGCCAGCAGTTACCTGGCGGGAACGGTAGATACGCAGTATTTT; CDR3: CASSYLAGTVDTQYF
J: TRBJ1-1; D: TRBD1; V: TRBV7-2; length: 15; size: .; DNA: TGTGCCAGCAGCCAGCATCCGGGACAGGGCGCTGAAGCTTTCTTT; CDR3: CASSQHPGQGAEAFF
J: TRBJ2-1; D: .; V: TRBV7-6; length: 16; size: once; DNA: TGTGCCAGCAGCTTAGTCAATTGGGGAAAGGTCAATGAGCAGTTCTTC; CDR3: CASSLVNWGKVNEQFF
J: TRBJ2-4; D: .; V: TRBV5-4; length: 15; size: .; DNA: TGTGCCAGCAGCCTCATTGGGGCTTATGGAAACATTCAGTACTTC; CDR3: CASSLIGAYGNIQYF
J: TRBJ1-5; D: .; V: TRBV19; length: 15; size: .; DNA: TGTGCCAGTAGTCTGGTTCGGGATAGCAATCAGCCCCAGCATTTT; CDR3: CASSLVRDSNQPQHF
J: TRBJ1-4; D: .; V: TRBV9; length: 16; size: .; DNA: TGTGCCAGCAGCCTTACGGGCGGTGTGGATAATGAAAAACTGTTTTTT; CDR3: CASSLTGGVDNEKLFF
J: TRBJ2-2; D: .; V: TRBV4-3; length: 13; size: .; DNA: TGCGCCAGCAGCCAAGAGTGGGGTCGGGAGCTGTTTTTT; CDR3: CASSQEWGRELFF
J: TRBJ1-2; D: TRBD1; V: TRBV5-1; length: 17; size: .; DNA: TGCGCCAGCAGCCTAGAAGGGGGCAATGGCGTTAACTATGGCTACACCTTC; CDR3: CASSLEGGNGVNYGYTF
J: TRBJ2-2; D: .; V: TRBV21-1; length: 13; size: .; DNA: TGTGCCAGCAGCATTCCGAACACCGGGGAGCTGTTTTTT; CDR3: CASSIPNTGELFF
J: TRBJ1-2; D: .; V: TRBV19; length: 15; size: .; DNA: TGTGCCAGTGGTAGAGCTCCAGGGACGAACTATGGCTACACCTTC; CDR3: CASGRAPGTNYGYTF
J: TRBJ1-1; D: .; V: TRBV10-2; length: 13; size: .; DNA: TGCGCCAGCTCCGACCAGGCGTACACTGAAGCTTTCTTT; CDR3: CASSDQAYTEAFF
J: TRBJ1-2; D: TRBD1; V: TRBV7-9; length: 14; size: .; DNA: TGTGCCAGCAGCCTCAACAGGGGGCTTGGGGGCTACACCTTC; CDR3: CASSLNRGLGGYTF
J: TRBJ2-5; D: TRBD2; V: TRBV28; length: 15; size: .; DNA: TGTGCCACCTCGCGACTAGCGGGGGATGAGGAGACCCAGTACTTC; CDR3: CATSRLAGDEETQYF
J: TRBJ1-2; D: .; V: TRBV29-1; length: 13; size: .; DNA: TGCAGCGTTGATCACCAGGATAACTATGGCTACACCTTC; CDR3: CSVDHQDNYGYTF
J: TRBJ2-7; D: .; V: TRBV6-1; length: 12; size: .; DNA: TGTGCCATCCTACCCGGGAGTTACGAGCAGTACTTC; CDR3: CAILPGSYEQYF
J: TRBJ2-5; D: .; V: TRBV10-2; length: 14; size: .; DNA: TGCGCCAGCAGTGTTTCGGGGGCCCAAGAGACCCAGTACTTC; CDR3: CASSVSGAQETQYF
J: TRBJ2-7; D: TRBD2; V: TRBV2; length: 15; size: .; DNA: TGTGCCAGCAGTGAACTAGCGGGTGTAGCCTACGAGCAGTACTTC; CDR3: CASSELAGVAYEQYF
J: TRBJ2-3; D: TRBD1; V: TRBV19; length: 14; size: .; DNA: TGTGCCAGTATGGTGACAGGGGCAGCAGATACGCAGTATTTT; CDR3: CASMVTGAADTQYF
J: TRBJ1-5; D: TRBD1; V: TRBV30; length: 15; size: .; DNA: TGTGCCTGGAGTCCCCCAGGACAGGGGTATCAGCCCCAGCATTTT; CDR3: CAWSPPGQGYQPQHF
J: TRBJ2-3; D: TRBD2; V: TRBV29-1; length: 13; size: .; DNA: TGCAGCGTTGATAGCGGGGCCACAGATACGCAGTATTTT; CDR3: CSVDSGATDTQYF
J: TRBJ2-7; D: .; V: TRBV6-5; length: 14; size: .; DNA: TGTGCCAGCAGCCCGTCTCGTAGCTCGGACGAGCAGTACTTC; CDR3: CASSPSRSSDEQYF
J: TRBJ2-2; D: .; V: TRBV9; length: 12; size: .; DNA: TGTGCCAGCAGCTCCAACACCGGGGAGCTGTTTTTT; CDR3: CASSSNTGELFF
J: TRBJ2-7; D: .; V: TRBV25-1; length: 14; size: .; DNA: TGTGCCAGCAGTGTCAACTTAGGACCCTACGAGCAGTACTTC; CDR3: CASSVNLGPYEQYF